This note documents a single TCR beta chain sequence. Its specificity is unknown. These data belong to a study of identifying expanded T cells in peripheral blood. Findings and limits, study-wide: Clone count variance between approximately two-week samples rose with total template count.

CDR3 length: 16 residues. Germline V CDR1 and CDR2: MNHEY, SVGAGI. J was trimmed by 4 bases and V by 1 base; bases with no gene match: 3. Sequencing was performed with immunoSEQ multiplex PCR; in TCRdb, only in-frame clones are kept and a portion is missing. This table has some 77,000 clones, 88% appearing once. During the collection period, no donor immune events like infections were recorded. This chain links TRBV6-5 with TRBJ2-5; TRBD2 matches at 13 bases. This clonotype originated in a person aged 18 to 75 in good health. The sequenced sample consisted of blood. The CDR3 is CASSYWTSGGRETQYF. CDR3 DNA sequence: TGTGCCAGCAGTTACTGGACTAGCGGGGGCAGAGAGACCCAGTACTTC.